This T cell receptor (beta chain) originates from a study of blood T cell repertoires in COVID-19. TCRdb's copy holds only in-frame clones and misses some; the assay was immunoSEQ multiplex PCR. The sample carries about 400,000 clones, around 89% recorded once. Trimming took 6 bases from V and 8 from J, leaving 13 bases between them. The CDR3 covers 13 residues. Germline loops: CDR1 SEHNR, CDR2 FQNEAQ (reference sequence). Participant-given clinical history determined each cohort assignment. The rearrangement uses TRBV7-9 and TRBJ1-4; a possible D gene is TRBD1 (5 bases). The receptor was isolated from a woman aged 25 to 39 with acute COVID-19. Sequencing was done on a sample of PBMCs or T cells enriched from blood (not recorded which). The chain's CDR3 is CASRHGGDEKLFF. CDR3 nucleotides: TGTGCCAGCAGACATGGGGGGGACGAAAAACTGTTTTTT.